The clone carrying this T cell receptor (beta chain) was seen only a few times. Its target is unknown. This sample stems from a study of identical twins. Among all donors, each was a healthy Caucasian. Study results and caveats: Weaker excess twin sharing was seen among beta out-of-frame sequences. Donors were not followed over many years; analysis was cross-sectional.

Looked up from germline, CDR1 is SGHNT and CDR2 is YYREEE (reference sequence). Trimming cost V 4 bases and J 4 bases, with 16 bases left between them. The CDR3 contains 15 residues. Unique molecular identifiers were present on the cDNA, which also gained a universal primer site by template switching. TCRdb called the 5' RACE reads again in MiXCR, with one record for every CDR3 protein. The sample shows 240,000 or so distinct CDR3 sequences, roughly 13% of them seen only once. A further study also used this sample, focusing on yellow fever vaccine responses in identical twins.

The sample consisted of memory (CD45RO+) T cells sorted from blood. This sequence originates from a woman in her late teens or twenties in good health. V gene TRBV5-4 combines with J gene TRBJ2-3, with D perhaps matching TRBD1 (5 bases). For the CDR3, the DNA is TGTGCCAGCAGCCAAACAGGCGGCGGTCCAGATACGCAGTATTTT. It translates to CASSQTGGGPDTQYF.